This T cell receptor beta chain was identified during a study of T cell changes during pregnancy in multiple sclerosis. Sequencing was performed with immunoSEQ multiplex PCR; in TCRdb, only in-frame clones are kept and a portion is missing. The sample lists under 50,000 clones; around 90% were seen once. This sequence was found in a female donor with multiple sclerosis, enrolled in a pregnancy study. This sample comprised CD8+ T cells from peripheral blood mononuclear cells, obtained in the third trimester of pregnancy.

CDR3 in DNA: TGTGCCAGCCGGACAGGGGGGATAGATACGCAGTATTTT. It translates to CASRTGGIDTQYF. The chain has TRBV19 and TRBJ2-3; 10 bases are a match to TRBD1. CDR1 is LNHDA and CDR2 is SQIVND in the germline V gene (reference sequence). The CDR3 has 13 residues. Trimming removed 9 bases from V and 5 bases from J; junction bases left unmatched: 5.